This TCR beta chain emerged from a study of cytomegalovirus exposure and HLA in healthy donors. Study-wide background: The roughly 130 validation repertoires used the same platform as the roughly 610 first-cohort repertoires, a later analysis reported. Study-wide results and limits: The listing of roughly 160 TCR beta chains classed them as cytomegalovirus-associated.

Donors came from a validation cohort of some 130 subjects, distinct from the first 666-subject cohort. The data were produced by immunoSEQ multiplex PCR, yet TCRdb's version contains in-frame clones alone and is incomplete. The table has around 300,000 clones, approximately 88% seen once. The CDR3 is 15 residues long. The trim removed 5 bases at V and 3 bases at J, leaving 5 bases unmatched. CDR1 SEHNR and CDR2 FQNEAQ come from the germline V gene (reference sequence). A note on this clone: The antigen remains undetermined.

The receptor comes from a man between 25 and 39 years old in good health and CMV-seronegative. The V and J genes are TRBV7-9 and TRBJ2-1; TRBD1 aligns across 9 bases. The sequenced sample consisted of PBMCs. The CDR3 region is CASSSGQGFYNEQFF. The CDR3 coding sequence is TGTGCCAGCAGCAGCGGACAGGGGTTCTACAATGAGCAGTTCTTC.